The 17 T cell receptor beta chains below were found in one sample sequenced in a study of CD8+CD57+ T cells in acquired aplastic anemia (dated by TCRdb to 2016 to 2019). Sequencer: Illumina HiSeq 2000. Genomic DNA was used as template for profiling of TCR beta VDJ combinations and CDR3 sequences. In-frame beta chains were kept once TCRdb had trimmed the public reads at Q25 with fastp and called clones with MiXCR. Every distinct CDR3 protein forms one entry, paired with its most common genes and DNA. This sample holds 150,000 to 200,000 distinct CDR3 sequences; less than 50% were observed only once. The ten largest clones represent roughly 13% of the sample. Flow cytometry had shown CD8+CD57+ cell expansion in the patients selected for sequencing. The sequencing sample was made of sorted CD4+, CD8+, or CD8+CD57+ T cells (not recorded which) from PBMCs. The source is a human donor with aplastic anemia.

This clonotype was counted at least ten times. V usage is TRBV12-3 or TRBV12-4 and J usage is TRBJ1-6; D is ambiguous. V was trimmed by 5 bases and J by 2 bases, leaving 7 bases between them. This CDR3 has 14 amino acids. CDR3 DNA sequence: TGTGCCAGCAGTGCGGGCCCCTATAATTCACCCCTCCACTTT. Translation gives CASSAGPYNSPLHF.

Turning to this clonotype: One base away lies a much larger clone, so this may be a sequencing read error. The V gene is TRBV11-2, the J gene TRBJ1-3; the D is unclear. Germline V gene data show CDR1 as SGHAT and CDR2 as FQNNGV. CDR3 length equals 14 residues. Trimming removed 5 bases at V and 0 bases at J, with 8 bases between. The CDR3 bases are TGTGCCAGCAGCCGGGTGAGCTCTGGAAACACCATATATTTT. Protein sequence: CASSRVSSGNTIYF.

This clonotype was recorded at least ten times. V gene TRBV7-9 combines with J gene TRBJ2-3; D ambiguous. Trimming stripped 8 bases from V and 4 bases from J, with 10 bases between. This CDR3 contains 12 residues. Germline V lookup: CDR1 SEHNR, CDR2 FQNEAQ (reference sequence). CDR3 bases: TGTGCCAGCTCTCGAGAGGCAGATACGCAGTATTTT. The encoded protein is CASSREADTQYF.

This clonotype was seen ten or more times. The CDR3 DNA sequence: TGCAGTGCTAGTGATCGACACTCTGGAAACACCATATATTTT. It translates to CSASDRHSGNTIYF. The V call is TRBV20-1, the J call TRBJ1-3; D gene unclear. V was clipped by 3 bases and J by 0 bases, with 9 bases between them. The germline V gene encodes CDR1 DFQATT and CDR2 SNEGSKA (reference sequence). CDR3 length: 14 residues.

V usage is TRBV7-9 and J usage is TRBJ2-1; D gene unclear. The V gene lost 0 bases and the J gene lost 12 bases, with 12 bases spanning the gap. The CDR3 is 13 amino acids. The germline CDR1 and CDR2 sequences are SEHNR and FQNEAQ (reference sequence). CDR3 region: CASSLAGDLGQFF. CDR3 in DNA: TGTGCCAGCAGCTTAGCCGGAGACCTGGGGCAGTTCTTC.

This clonotype was seen a handful of times. The V gene is TRBV2, the J gene TRBJ2-5; D is undetermined. Between the trimmed V and J ends, which lost 4 bases and 4 bases, there was a span of 13 bases. In germline, CDR1 is SNHLY, CDR2 FYNNEI. The length of the CDR3 is 14 residues. The CDR3 reads CASSANLMAETQYF. CDR3 sequence (DNA): TGTGCCAGCAGTGCTAACTTGATGGCAGAGACCCAGTACTTC.

The chain recombines TRBV15 with TRBJ2-1, with D possibly TRBD1 on 5 matching bases. Between the trimmed V and J ends, which lost 5 bases and 4 bases, there was a span of 21 bases. This CDR3 spans 17 amino acids. Germline CDR1 is LNHNV and CDR2 is YYDKDF (reference sequence). The CDR3 is CATSASSGYQGYNEQFF. In nucleotides, the CDR3 is TGTGCCACCAGCGCGTCCTCAGGGTATCAAGGATACAATGAGCAGTTCTTC.

This clonotype appeared many times. The chain uses TRBV4-1 and TRBJ2-7; D may correspond to TRBD1 or TRBD2 (5 bases each). Trimming removed 1 base from V and 5 bases from J, with 15 bases in between. This CDR3 has 15 amino acids. CDR1 is MGHRA and CDR2 is YSYEKL in the germline V gene. The CDR3 coding sequence is TGCGCCAGCAGCCAAGTGGGGGATCGGTCTCACGAGCAGTACTTC. Its translation is CASSQVGDRSHEQYF.

The rearrangement uses TRBV6-1 and TRBJ2-1, with a weak D call TRBD1 (6 bases). The ends were cut back, 6 bases at V and 0 bases at J, with 12 bases in the middle. The germline V gene encodes CDR1 MNHNS and CDR2 SASEGT. The CDR3 runs 15 residues. The CDR3 DNA is TGTGCCAGCAGGACAGGACATAACTCCTACAATGAGCAGTTCTTC. This sequence encodes CASRTGHNSYNEQFF.

This clonotype was counted at least ten times. The rearrangement links TRBV7-3 to TRBJ2-3; D might be TRBD1 (5 bases). The CDR3 consists of 16 residues. Per the germline V gene, CDR1 is SGHTA and CDR2 is FQGTGA. Deletions cut 0 bases from V and 2 bases from J, with 12 bases between. The CDR3 sequence is CASSLTRTYYTDTQYF. In DNA, the CDR3 is TGTGCCAGCAGCTTAACGAGGACATACTACACAGATACGCAGTATTTT.

This clonotype has at least ten counts. V and J are TRBV5-1 and TRBJ2-5; D possibly corresponds to TRBD2 (5 bases). CDR1 is SGHRS, CDR2 YFSETQ, per germline. Trimming took 5 bases from V and 1 from J, leaving 9 bases between them. This CDR3 contains 13 residues. CDR3 residues: CASREGSQETQYF. The CDR3 DNA sequence: TGCGCCAGCAGAGAGGGAAGCCAAGAGACCCAGTACTTC.

J is TRBJ2-7 and V is TRBV25-1; 8 positions match TRBD2. The CDR3 has 14 amino acids. The trim removed 3 bases at V and 2 bases at J, leaving 3 bases unmatched. Germline V gives CDR1 MGHDK, CDR2 SYGVNS. The CDR3 nucleotides are TGTGCCAGCAGTGAGCGGGGGGCCACCTACGAGCAGTACTTC. It encodes CASSERGATYEQYF.

Ten or more counts support this clonotype. V is TRBV7-7 and J is TRBJ2-5, with a weak D call TRBD2 (6 bases). The germline gives CDR1 SSHAT, CDR2 FNYEAQ (reference sequence). The CDR3 runs to 14 residues. The V end was cut by 6 bases, the J end by 3 bases, with 14 bases between. The CDR3: CASSQRAGKETQYF. The CDR3 DNA reads as TGTGCCAGCAGTCAAAGGGCGGGGAAAGAGACCCAGTACTTC.

The chain couples TRBV20-1 to TRBJ2-7; 8 positions agree with TRBD2. CDR3 length equals 15 residues. V dropped 4 bases and J dropped 3; count of bases not matched to a gene: 11. CDR1 and CDR2 (germline): DFQATT, SNEGSKA (reference sequence). This CDR3 is CSATSWEAGDYEQYF. The CDR3 nucleotides are TGCAGTGCTACTTCATGGGAAGCGGGAGACTACGAGCAGTACTTC.

On this clonotype itself: One end of the junction varies from germline; a read error may be responsible. The chain carries TRBV20-1 and TRBJ1-6, with D unclear. The germline CDR1 and CDR2 sequences are DFQATT and SNEGSKA (reference sequence). The CDR3 sequence is 14 residues long. The CDR3 loop is CGARLGSVTSPLHF. CDR3 DNA sequence: TGCGGTGCCAGATTAGGGTCCGTTACTTCACCCCTCCACTTT.

The chain uses TRBV19 and TRBJ2-7; the match to TRBD2 covers 9 bases. Germline-derived CDR1 and CDR2 are LNHDA and SQIVND (reference sequence). Trimming at V came to 1 base and at J to 0 bases, leaving 1 base not matched to a gene. This CDR3 has 15 residues. The CDR3 region is CASSIGGLASYEQYF. In DNA form, the CDR3 reads TGTGCCAGTAGTATAGGGGGACTAGCCTCCTACGAGCAGTACTTC.

J is TRBJ2-5 and V is TRBV24-1; D is ambiguous. Germline CDR1 and CDR2: KGHDR and SFDVKD. V shed 2 bases and J shed 2 bases, with 11 bases lying between them. The CDR3 is made up of 15 amino acids. CDR3 nucleotides: TGTGCCACCAGTGATTCCGGGTCCTTTCAAGAGACCCAGTACTTC. As protein: CATSDSGSFQETQYF.